This T cell receptor beta chain was obtained from a study of shared clonotypes between healthy human individuals. Germline CDR1 reads SGHRS; CDR2 reads YFSETQ. The CDR3 length is 13 residues. V gave up 3 bases and J gave up 1 base, with 7 bases separating them. Measured with immunoSEQ multiplex PCR; TCRdb has only the in-frame clones, and not every one. The sample has around 700,000 clones; around 72% are singletons. V gene TRBV5-1 combines with J gene TRBJ1-1, with TRBD1 as a possible D gene (5 bases). This TCR came from a woman aged 30 to 39 in good health. The material sequenced was memory CD4+ T cells sorted from blood. As to subset: CD45RA-negative fraction. The CDR3 here is CASSSRENTEAFF. DNA for the CDR3: TGCGCCAGCAGCTCCAGGGAGAACACTGAAGCTTTCTTT.